This T cell receptor (beta chain) derives from a study of blood T cells in healthy people across ages. V was clipped by 1 base and J by 0 bases; unmatched bases: 6. This CDR3 has 17 residues. CDR1 DFQATT and CDR2 SNEGSKA come from the germline V gene (reference sequence). There are many counts of this clonotype. The authors ran a second PCR of about 7 to 11 cycles using a sample-barcoded 5' primer and a J-beta primer mix. The template-switch adaptor was a 5' adaptor with 12 random nucleotides. It tagged each cDNA molecule. TCRdb recomputed calls from the 5' RACE reads with MiXCR, one row per CDR3 protein. The table lists around 870,000 distinct CDR3 sequences, about 28% of them singletons.

Sequencing was done on a sample of blood. The chain combines TRBV20-1 with TRBJ2-7; 13 bases line up with TRBD2. The sequence came from a woman older than 75 in good health. CDR3 DNA: TGCAGTGCTAGAGCCACAGGACTAGCGGGGGACTCCTACGAGCAGTACTTC. Its translation is CSARATGLAGDSYEQYF.